By share, the clone carrying this T cell receptor (beta chain) counts as medium-sized. Its antigen is as yet unknown. The study sequenced cultured CD4+ T cell DNA using the Oncomine TCR Beta short-read assay. TCRdb re-called the PCR reads with MiXCR, one entry per CDR3 protein. The sample carries some 3,900 distinct CDR3 sequences, more than 13% recorded once. This sample is part of a study of vaccination and CD4 T cells after COVID-19. For the study at large: Six male and four female convalescents took part, two of them Hispanic. Once diagnosed, patients had post-COVID samples drawn a median 101 days later (range 35 to 161). Collection of post-vaccine samples followed dose two by a median around 72 days, spanning a range of 14 to 241. Cells were stimulated with overlapping spike peptide pools from SARS-CoV-2, HCoV-NL63, HCoV-OC43 and HCoV-229E.

The sample's treatment: roughly 10-day PBMC culture with coronavirus spike peptide pools or control peptides (ViraFEST assay). Sequencing input: CD4+ T cells from blood, cultured in vitro. This receptor was taken from a human donor who had recovered from COVID-19.

CDR3: CATFQQGDTEAFF. The CDR3 coding sequence is TGTGCCACATTCCAACAGGGGGACACTGAAGCTTTCTTT. This sequence joins TRBV10-3 and TRBJ1-1; 8 positions agree with TRBD1. Trimming at V came to 10 bases and at J to 3 bases, leaving 7 bases not matched to a gene. CDR3 size: 13 residues. Germline assignment: CDR1 ENHRY and CDR2 SYGVKD.